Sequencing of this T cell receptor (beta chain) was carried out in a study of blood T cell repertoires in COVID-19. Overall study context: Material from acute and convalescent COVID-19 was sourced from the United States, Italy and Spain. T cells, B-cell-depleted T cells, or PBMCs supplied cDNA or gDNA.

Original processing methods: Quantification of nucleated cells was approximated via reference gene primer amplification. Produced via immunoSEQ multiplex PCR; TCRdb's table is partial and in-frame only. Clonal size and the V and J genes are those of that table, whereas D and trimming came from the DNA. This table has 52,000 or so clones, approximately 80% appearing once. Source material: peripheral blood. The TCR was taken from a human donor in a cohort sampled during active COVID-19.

The CDR3 sequence is CASSIKVGGAIQYF. The CDR3 DNA follows: TGTGCCAGTAGTATAAAAGTCGGCGGCGCAATTCAGTACTTC. This chain connects TRBV19 to TRBJ2-4, with unresolved D. The CDR3 is made up of 14 amino acids. Germline CDR1 reads LNHDA; CDR2 reads SQIVND (reference sequence). V was cut by 2 bases and J by 10 bases, with 15 bases left in between.